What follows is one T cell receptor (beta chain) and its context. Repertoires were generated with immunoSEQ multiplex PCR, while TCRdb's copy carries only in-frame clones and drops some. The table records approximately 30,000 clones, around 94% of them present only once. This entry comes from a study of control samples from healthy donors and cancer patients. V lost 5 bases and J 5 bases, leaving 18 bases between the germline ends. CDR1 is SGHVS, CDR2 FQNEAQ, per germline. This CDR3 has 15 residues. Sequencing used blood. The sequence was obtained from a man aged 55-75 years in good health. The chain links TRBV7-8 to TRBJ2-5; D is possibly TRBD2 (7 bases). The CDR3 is CASSREGGIAETQYF. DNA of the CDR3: TGTGCCAGCAGCCGAGAGGGGGGGATTGCGGAGACCCAGTACTTC.